This T cell receptor (beta chain) was observed in a study of vaccination and CD4 T cells after COVID-19. Study context: With a range of 35 to 161, the median interval from diagnosis to drawing post-COVID samples was 90 to 120 days.

Oncomine TCR Beta short-read sequencing was applied to DNA from cultured CD4+ T cells. TCRdb processed the PCR reads anew with MiXCR; each CDR3 protein has one entry. The data show some 18,000 distinct CDR3 sequences, with approximately 60% seen just once and 10% to 13% held by the top ten. The CDR3 is 15 residues long. Per germline, CDR1 SGHVS and CDR2 FQNEAQ. V shed 5 bases and J shed 0 bases, with 13 bases lying between them. Treatment reported: roughly ten-day PBMC culture with coronavirus spike peptide pools or control peptides (ViraFEST assay). This clonotype occurred a few times. The antigen is undetermined.

This chain uses TRBV7-8 with TRBJ1-2; tentatively, D is TRBD1 (5 bases). The source material was CD4+ T cells from blood, cultured in vitro. The clonotype was recovered from a human donor who had recovered from COVID-19. Here the CDR3 reads CASSRLDSTNYGYTF. As DNA, the CDR3 is TGTGCCAGCAGCCGACTCGACAGCACTAACTATGGCTACACCTTC.